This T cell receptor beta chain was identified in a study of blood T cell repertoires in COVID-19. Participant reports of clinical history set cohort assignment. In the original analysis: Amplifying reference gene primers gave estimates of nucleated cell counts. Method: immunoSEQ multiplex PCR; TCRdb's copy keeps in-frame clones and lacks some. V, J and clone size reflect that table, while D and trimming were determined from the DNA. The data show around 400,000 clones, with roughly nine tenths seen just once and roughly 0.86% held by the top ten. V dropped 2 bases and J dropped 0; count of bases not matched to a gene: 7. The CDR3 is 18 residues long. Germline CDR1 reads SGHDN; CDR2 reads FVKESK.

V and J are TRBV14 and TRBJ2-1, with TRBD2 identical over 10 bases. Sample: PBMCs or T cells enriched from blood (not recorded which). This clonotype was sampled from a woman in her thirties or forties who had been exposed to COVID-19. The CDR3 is CASSQYGTSVSSYNEQFF. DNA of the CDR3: TGTGCCAGCAGCCAATACGGGACTAGCGTCTCCTCCTACAATGAGCAGTTCTTC.